One T cell receptor (beta chain) is described in this entry. These data come from a study of blood T cell repertoires in COVID-19. About the study: Some COVID-19 samples were acute and others convalescent; all came from the United States, Italy and Spain. PBMCs, B-cell-depleted T cells, or T cells provided the cDNA or gDNA that made up the material.

Original methodology: Cell counts per sample came from amplifying reference gene primers. Only in-frame clones appear in the TCRdb table, and some are missing; sequencing was by immunoSEQ multiplex PCR. V, J and clone size reflect that table, while D and trimming were determined from the DNA. The data hold around 150,000 clones, with approximately 86% observed a single time. The CDR3 extends over 12 amino acids. Sequenced: peripheral blood. This TCR came from a man in his sixties with acute or convalescent COVID-19. V and J are TRBV21-1 and TRBJ1-2; TRBD1, the D gene given by the table, was not confirmed from the DNA. TRBV21-1 is a known pseudogene. In DNA, the CDR3 is TGTGCCAGCAGCAGGGACAGGGTGGGCTACACCTTC. Its protein is CASSRDRVGYTF.